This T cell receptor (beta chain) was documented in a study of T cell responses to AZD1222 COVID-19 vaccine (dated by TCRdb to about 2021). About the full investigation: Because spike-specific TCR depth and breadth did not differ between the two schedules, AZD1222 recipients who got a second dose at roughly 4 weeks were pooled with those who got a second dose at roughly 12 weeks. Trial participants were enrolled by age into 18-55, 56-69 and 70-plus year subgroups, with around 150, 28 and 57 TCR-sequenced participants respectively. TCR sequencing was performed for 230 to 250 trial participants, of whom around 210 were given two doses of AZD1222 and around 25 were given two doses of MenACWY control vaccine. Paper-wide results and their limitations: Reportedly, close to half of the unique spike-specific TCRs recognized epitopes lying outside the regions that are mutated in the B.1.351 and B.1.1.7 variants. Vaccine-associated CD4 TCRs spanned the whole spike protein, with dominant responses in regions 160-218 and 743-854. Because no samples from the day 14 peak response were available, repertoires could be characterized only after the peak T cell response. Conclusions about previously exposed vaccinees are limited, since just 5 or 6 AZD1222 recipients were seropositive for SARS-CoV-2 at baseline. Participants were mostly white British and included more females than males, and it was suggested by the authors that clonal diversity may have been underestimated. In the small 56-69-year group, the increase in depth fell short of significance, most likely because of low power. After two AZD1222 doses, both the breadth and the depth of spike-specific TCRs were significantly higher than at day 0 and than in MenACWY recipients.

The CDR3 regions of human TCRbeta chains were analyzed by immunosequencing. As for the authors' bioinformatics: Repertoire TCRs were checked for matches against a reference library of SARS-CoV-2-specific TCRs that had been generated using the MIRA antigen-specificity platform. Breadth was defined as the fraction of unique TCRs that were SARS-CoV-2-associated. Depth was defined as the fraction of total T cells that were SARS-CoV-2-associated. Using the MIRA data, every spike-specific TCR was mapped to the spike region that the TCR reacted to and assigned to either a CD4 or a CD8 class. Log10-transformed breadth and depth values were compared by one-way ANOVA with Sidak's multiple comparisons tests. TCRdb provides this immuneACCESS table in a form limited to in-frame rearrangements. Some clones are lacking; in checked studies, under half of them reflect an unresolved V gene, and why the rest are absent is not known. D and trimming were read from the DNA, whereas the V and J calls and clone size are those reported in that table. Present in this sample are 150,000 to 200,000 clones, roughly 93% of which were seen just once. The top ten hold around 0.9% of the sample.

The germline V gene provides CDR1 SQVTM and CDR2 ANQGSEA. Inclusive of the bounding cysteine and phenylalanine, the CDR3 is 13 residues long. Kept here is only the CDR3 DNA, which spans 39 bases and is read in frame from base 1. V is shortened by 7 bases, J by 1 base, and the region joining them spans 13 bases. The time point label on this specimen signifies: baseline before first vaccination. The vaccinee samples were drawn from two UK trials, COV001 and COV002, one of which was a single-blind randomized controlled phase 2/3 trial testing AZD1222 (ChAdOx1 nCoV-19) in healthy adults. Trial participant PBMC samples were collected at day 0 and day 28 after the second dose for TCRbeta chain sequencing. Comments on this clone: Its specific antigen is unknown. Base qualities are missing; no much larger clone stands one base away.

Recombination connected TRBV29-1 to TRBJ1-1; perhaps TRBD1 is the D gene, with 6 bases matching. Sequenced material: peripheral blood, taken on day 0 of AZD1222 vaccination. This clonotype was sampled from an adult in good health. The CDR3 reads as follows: CSAQGQTNTEAFF. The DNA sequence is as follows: TGCAGCGCCCAAGGACAGACGAACACTGAAGCTTTCTTT.